The 25 T cell receptor beta chains below come from one sample, sequenced in a study of beta chain features in type 1 diabetes (dated by TCRdb to the late 2010s). Receptor libraries were prepared by the immunoSEQ multiplex PCR assay. The High Capacity cDNA Reverse Transcription Kit was used to reverse transcribe all of the isolated RNA, meaning that expressed TCRB transcripts were what got sequenced. The clones in this table, taken by TCRdb from immuneACCESS, are in-frame only. Not every clone is retained; where verified, under half of the shortfall comes from an unresolved V gene, and the cause of the rest is unknown. Present in this sample are about 620,000 clones, about a sixth of which were seen just once. Of the sample, 0.09% to 0.095% falls within the top ten clones. Material: naive CD4+ T cells from blood. This specimen's cell subset or site label, interpreted: true naive CD4+ T cells. These receptors originate from a man aged 18-30 years in good health.

The chain is built from TRBV19 and TRBJ2-1, with TRBD1 as a possible D gene (6 bases). Trimming took off 6 bases at V and 4 bases at J, with 13 bases between the two ends. The CDR3 sequence is 14 residues long. Germline V lookup: CDR1 LNHDA, CDR2 SQIVND (reference sequence). The CDR3 sequence: CASRTGKKYNEQFF. In DNA, the CDR3 is TGTGCCAGTAGGACAGGCAAAAAATACAATGAGCAGTTCTTC.

The chain links TRBV6-5 to TRBJ2-7, with 7 bases identical to TRBD1. The V gene's germline CDR1 is MNHEY and CDR2 SVGAGI. The CDR3 runs to 16 residues. V dropped 2 bases and J dropped 1; count of bases not matched to a gene: 8. The CDR3 loop is CASSYAQRGRSYEQYF. The CDR3 DNA sequence: TGTGCCAGCAGTTACGCACAAAGGGGGCGATCCTACGAGCAGTACTTC.

This chain joins TRBV6-5 and TRBJ1-5, with no clear D. The CDR3 has 15 residues. The germline V gene has CDR1 MNHEY and CDR2 SVGAGI. The V end was cut by 0 bases, the J end by 5 bases, with 11 bases between. The DNA of the CDR3 is TGTGCCAGCAGTTACTCATCGGGCGGCTATCAGCCCCAGCATTTT. It translates to CASSYSSGGYQPQHF.

This clone was detected only a few times. The V gene is TRBV5-1, the J gene TRBJ2-3; 14 positions match TRBD2. Trimming removed 4 bases from V and 5 bases from J; junction bases left unmatched: 6. Germline CDR1 reads SGHRS; CDR2 reads YFSETQ. This CDR3 contains 16 residues. The CDR3: CASSPGTSGRKDTQYF. CDR3 sequence (DNA): TGCGCCAGCAGCCCGGGGACTAGCGGGAGAAAAGATACGCAGTATTTT.

This clone was seen more than once but under ten times. The identical CDR3 is also encoded by other nucleotide sequences in the sample. The V call is TRBV20-1, the J call TRBJ2-3; D is possibly TRBD2 (6 bases). The germline gives CDR1 DFQATT, CDR2 SNEGSKA (reference sequence). This CDR3 has 11 residues. The ends were cut back, 6 bases at V and 5 bases at J, with 9 bases in the middle. CDR3 residues: CSARGGDTQYF. CDR3 in DNA: TGCAGTGCGCGGGGTGGAGATACGCAGTATTTT.

This clone was detected a few times. V is TRBV7-3 and J is TRBJ2-3; D may be TRBD1 or TRBD2 (5 bases each). The CDR3 length is 17 residues. CDR1 and CDR2 (germline): SGHTA, FQGTGA. Deletions cut 8 bases from V and 4 bases from J, with 25 bases between. The CDR3 DNA is TGTGCCAGCTCGAGGGCGCTCGGGACCCGCAGGGCAGATACGCAGTATTTT. Its protein product is CASSRALGTRRADTQYF.

The V and J genes are TRBV27 and TRBJ2-1, with D perhaps TRBD1 or TRBD2 (5 bases each). Between the trimmed V and J ends, which lost 4 bases and 4 bases, there was a span of 11 bases. This CDR3 contains 14 residues. Germline CDR1 reads MNHEY; CDR2 reads SMNVEV (reference sequence). DNA of the CDR3: TGTGCCAGCAGTTCTCGGGGCCCTTACAATGAGCAGTTCTTC. Translated, it gives CASSSRGPYNEQFF.

This clone was seen a handful of times. The rearrangement joins TRBV5-1 to TRBJ2-7; 7 nucleotides line up with TRBD1. Trimming removed 7 bases from V and 3 bases from J; junction bases left unmatched: 10. Per germline, CDR1 SGHRS and CDR2 YFSETQ. This CDR3 has 14 amino acids. CDR3 residues: CASGIEGTVYEQYF. DNA of the CDR3: TGCGCCAGCGGCATAGAGGGGACAGTCTACGAGCAGTACTTC.

The CDR3 nucleotides read TGTGCCAGCAGTTTGCTGGGACAGGGGTTTGGAAACACCATATATTTT. This gives the protein CASSLLGQGFGNTIYF. The V gene is TRBV28, the J gene TRBJ1-3, with 10 bases that match TRBD1. The ends lost 3 bases at V and 3 bases at J; junction bases unmatched: 5. CDR1 MDHEN and CDR2 SYDVKM come from the germline V gene. CDR3 length: 16 residues.

This clone occurred a few times. The J gene is TRBJ1-1, the V gene TRBV15; D unresolved. Germline V CDR1 and CDR2: LNHNV, YYDKDF (reference sequence). The CDR3 totals 14 residues. With 1 base removed from V and 0 bases from J, the gap between germline ends came to 6 bases. The CDR3 region has the DNA TGTGCCACCAGCAGAGTCAGCTTGAACACTGAAGCTTTCTTT. As protein: CATSRVSLNTEAFF.

This clone was observed a handful of times. The chain carries TRBV5-1 and TRBJ2-3; the match to TRBD2 covers 7 bases. The V gene's germline CDR1 is SGHRS and CDR2 YFSETQ. Trimming at V came to 5 bases and at J to 0 bases, leaving 3 bases not matched to a gene. The CDR3 contains 14 residues. The CDR3 protein is CASRGGQSTDTQYF. The CDR3 bases are TGCGCCAGCAGGGGAGGGCAAAGCACAGATACGCAGTATTTT.

The chain recombines TRBV6-1 with TRBJ2-5, with D perhaps matching TRBD2 (5 bases). The CDR3 contains 15 residues. Trimming removed 2 bases from V and 5 bases from J, with 15 bases in between. Germline loops: CDR1 MNHNS, CDR2 SASEGT. In nucleotides, the CDR3 is TGTGCCAGCAGTGAATTTTCCGGCGGGCGGGAGACCCAGTACTTC. This codes for CASSEFSGGRETQYF.

This clone appeared a few times. The chain is built from TRBV5-4 and TRBJ2-3; 9 bases agree with TRBD2. CDR3 length: 16 residues. Trimming took 0 bases from V and 2 from J; bases not matched to a gene: 4. CDR1 and CDR2 (germline): SGHNT, YYREEE (reference sequence). This chain's CDR3 is CASSLVGGGATDTQYF. The CDR3, as DNA: TGTGCCAGCAGCTTGGTTGGCGGGGGGGCCACAGATACGCAGTATTTT.

This clone appeared a few times. The chain employs TRBV4-1 and TRBJ1-1, with a tentative D call TRBD1 (5 bases). V was clipped by 1 base and J by 1 base, with 19 bases between them. This CDR3 contains 18 residues. The germline V gene encodes CDR1 MGHRA and CDR2 YSYEKL. For the CDR3, the DNA is TGCGCCAGCAGCCAAGGGGGCTGGAGGGGACGGGCGAACACTGAAGCTTTCTTT. As protein: CASSQGGWRGRANTEAFF.

This rearrangement joins TRBV28 to TRBJ1-1, with 10 bases lining up with TRBD1. The CDR3 runs to 15 residues. The V and J ends lost 8 bases and 0 bases, in that order; junction bases with no gene match: 6. CDR1 and CDR2 from the germline V gene are MDHEN and SYDVKM. The CDR3 sequence: CASFLTGGMNTEAFF. Written as DNA, the CDR3 is TGTGCCAGCTTTCTGACAGGGGGCATGAACACTGAAGCTTTCTTT. The full variable domain, its missing parts supplied by reference TRBV28 and TRBJ1-1, is DVKVTQSSRYLVKRTGEKVFLECVQDMDHENMFWYRQDPGLGLRLIYFSYDVKMKEKGDIPEGYSVSREKKERFSLILESASTNQTSMYLCASFLTGGMNTEAFFGQGTRLTVV.

This clone appeared a few times. This chain joins TRBV7-9 and TRBJ1-3; D is unresolved. V shed 2 bases and J shed 4 bases, with 6 bases lying between them. The CDR3 loop spans 13 amino acids. Germline CDR1 reads SEHNR; CDR2 reads FQNEAQ (reference sequence). Written as DNA, the CDR3 is TGTGCCAGCAGCTTATACTCCGGAAACACCATATATTTT. It is translated as CASSLYSGNTIYF.

This CDR3 is CATAENYGYTF. In DNA, the CDR3 is TGTGCCACCGCGGAGAATTATGGCTACACCTTC. The chain has TRBV7-2 and TRBJ1-2; D unresolved. Germline-derived CDR1 and CDR2 are SGHTA and FQGNSA. The ends were cut back, 10 bases at V and 5 bases at J, with 11 bases in the middle. The CDR3 totals 11 residues.

This clone was seen a single time. J is TRBJ1-1 and V is TRBV18; perhaps TRBD1 as D (5 bases). Germline loops: CDR1 KGHSH, CDR2 LQKENI. V was cut by 4 bases and J by 3 bases, with 6 bases left in between. The CDR3 extends over 12 amino acids. The CDR3 DNA follows: TGTGCCAGCTCACAGGGGCACACTGAAGCTTTCTTT. It yields the protein CASSQGHTEAFF.

The V gene is TRBV27, the J gene TRBJ1-1, with TRBD1 identical over 9 bases. The CDR3 contains 16 residues. Trimming at V came to 6 bases and at J to 5 bases, leaving 13 bases not matched to a gene. CDR1 MNHEY and CDR2 SMNVEV come from the germline V gene (reference sequence). CDR3: CASRSFAQGALTEAFF. Written as DNA, the CDR3 is TGTGCCAGCAGATCCTTCGCACAGGGGGCGCTGACTGAAGCTTTCTTT.

The chain couples TRBV6-1 to TRBJ2-6; D perhaps matches TRBD1 (7 bases). Germline values: CDR1 MNHNS, CDR2 SASEGT. This CDR3 is built from 15 residues. V shed 11 bases and J shed 2 bases, with 16 bases lying between them. The CDR3 DNA reads as TGTGCCGGGGGACTGACAGGGACTGGGGCCAACGTCCTGACTTTC. Translating gives CAGGLTGTGANVLTF.

This clone was observed a handful of times. A junction boundary mismatches the germline segment, possibly from a read error. V usage is TRBV6-5 and J usage is TRBJ2-1; D unclear. The CDR3 consists of 9 residues. Germline V lookup: CDR1 MNHEY, CDR2 SVGAGI. CDR3 residues: CASSFRAIF. The CDR3 DNA reads TGTGCCAGCAGTTTCCGTGCGATCTTC.

About this clone itself: A junction end diverges from the germline sequence, so it may reflect a read error. The chain is built from TRBV4-1 and TRBJ1-4; TRBD1 is a possible D gene (5 bases). Per germline, CDR1 MGHRA and CDR2 YSYEKL. The CDR3 extends over 12 amino acids. For the CDR3, the DNA is TGCGCCAGCAGCCAACCCAGGGTGGGGCTCCTTTTT. This gives the protein CASSQPRVGLLF.

This sequence joins TRBV4-3 and TRBJ1-2, with D unclear. Germline CDR1 is LGHNA and CDR2 is YSLEER. This CDR3 region has 12 residues. Trimming pared 0 bases from V and 4 bases from J, leaving 3 bases between. The CDR3 reads CASSQESYGYTF. CDR3 DNA sequence: TGCGCCAGCAGCCAAGAGTCCTATGGCTACACCTTC.

The chain employs TRBV18 and TRBJ1-1; D perhaps matches TRBD1 (6 bases). Trimming stripped 6 bases from V and 3 bases from J, with 29 bases between. Germline loops: CDR1 KGHSH, CDR2 LQKENI. This CDR3 is built from 19 residues. The chain's CDR3 is CASSPRAGVPSDKDTEAFF. CDR3 bases: TGTGCCAGCTCCCCCAGGGCAGGGGTGCCATCAGACAAAGACACTGAAGCTTTCTTT.

This clone was seen more than once but under ten times. The chain has TRBV19 and TRBJ2-3; 8 nucleotides line up with TRBD1. Germline loops: CDR1 LNHDA, CDR2 SQIVND (reference sequence). CDR3 length: 17 residues. Trimming took 2 bases from V and 2 from J; bases not matched to a gene: 9. The CDR3 spells CASSISGQGAITDTQYF. The CDR3 region has the DNA TGTGCCAGTAGTATATCCGGACAGGGAGCAATCACAGATACGCAGTATTTT.